This TCR beta chain appears in the sequencing data of a study of blood T cell repertoires in COVID-19. Study at large: The United States, Italy and Spain supplied acute and convalescent COVID-19 samples.

The protocol was immunoSEQ multiplex PCR, while the TCRdb copy is restricted to in-frame clones and leaves out a portion. The sample carries 350,000 or so clones, roughly 90% recorded once. Across about two dozen US areas, participants ranged in age from about 18 to 90 years. Assignments of participants to cohorts depended upon their own reported clinical history. This clone was seen more than once but under ten times. CDR3 length equals 14 residues. V shed 4 bases and J shed 6 bases, with 12 bases lying between them. Germline lookup yields CDR1 SEHNR and CDR2 FQNEAQ (reference sequence). The specimen was PBMCs or T cells enriched from blood (not recorded which). V is TRBV7-9 and J is TRBJ1-4, with a possible D match to TRBD1 (6 bases). The receptor was isolated from a young woman who had been exposed to COVID-19. The CDR3 here is CASSSRDTYEKLFF. The CDR3 DNA reads TGTGCCAGCAGCTCCAGGGACACGTATGAAAAACTGTTTTTT.